Sequencing of this TCR beta chain was carried out in a study of shared clonotypes between healthy human individuals. Study summary: A donor's plate count was three for CD4 naive and three for CD4 memory; CD8 naive had two and CD8 memory one.

Whole-study results and caveats: When compared with the clonotypes that were shared by all four sorted-subset donors, the non-shared clonotypes turned out to have lower generation probabilities. Naive subsets generally had larger estimated richness than memory subsets.

Methods used by the authors: ImmunoSEQ supplied junction-only sequences lacking quality scores, so filtering was different. Using immunoSEQ multiplex PCR, the repertoire was profiled, and TCRdb retains in-frame clones only, with some absent. D and trimming were read from the DNA, whereas the V and J calls and clone size are those reported in that table. The sample holds approximately 2.4 million clones, 90% to 96% seen once. The CDR3 length is 15 residues. The V and J ends lost 4 bases and 4 bases respectively, with 12 bases between them. Germline assignment: CDR1 SGHNT and CDR2 YYREEE (reference sequence). On this clone: Its target is unknown.

This receptor was obtained from a man younger than 35 in good health. The sequenced material came from naive CD4+ T cells sorted from blood. Subset: CD45RA+ positively selected. The chain uses TRBV5-4 and TRBJ2-6; D is perhaps TRBD1 or TRBD2 (5 bases each). CDR3 residues: CASSQRGEGANVLTF. The CDR3 bases are TGTGCCAGCAGCCAGCGAGGGGAAGGGGCCAACGTCCTGACTTTC. Together with reference TRBV5-4 and TRBJ2-6, the CDR3 gives the full variable domain: ETGVTQSPTHLIKTRGQQVTLRCSSQSGHNTVSWYQQALGQGPQFIFQYYREEENGRGNFPPRFSGLQFPNYSSELNVNALELDDSALYLCASSQRGEGANVLTFGAGSRLTVL.